These T cell receptor beta chains were read from a single sample in a study of cytomegalovirus exposure and HLA in healthy donors. Libraries were prepared by immunoSEQ multiplex PCR; TCRdb keeps only in-frame clonotypes and omits some of them. The sample lists more than 95,000 clones, around 75% occurring once. Sequences were obtained from PBMCs. All receptors derive from a woman aged 45 to 65 in good health and CMV-seropositive. Each CDR3 is given with its conserved first and last residue. Each record gives: D gene, V gene, CDR3 length, clone size, J gene, CDR3 DNA, CDR3 protein. The D gene is left open where the match is weak. A row's size may be missing; if present it is once, few, many or a size class.

>-|TRBV30|13|-|TRBJ1-1
TGTGCCTGGAGTGTACTTGAGAACACTGAAGCTTTCTTT
CAWSVLENTEAFF
>-|TRBV5-1|16|once|TRBJ1-4
TGCGCCAGCAGCTTGGTAGCCAGACGCTCTAATGAAAAACTGTTTTTT
CASSLVARRSNEKLFF
>-|TRBV10-3|14|-|TRBJ1-6
TGTGCCATCAGTGAAAACGGGTCTCATTCACCCCTCCACTTT
CAISENGSHSPLHF
>TRBD1|TRBV4-2|16|few|TRBJ1-1
TGTGCCAGCAGCCAAGAGGACACAGGGGGGCGGACTGAAGCTTTCTTT
CASSQEDTGGRTEAFF
>-|TRBV19|15|-|TRBJ1-2
TGTGCCAGTAGTATATCGCGGGAGACAGTCTATGGCTACACCTTC
CASSISRETVYGYTF
>TRBD2|TRBV27|15|-|TRBJ2-7
TGTGCCAGCAGTCCCTTAGCGGGGAGCGCCCTCGAGCAGTACTTC
CASSPLAGSALEQYF
>TRBD1|TRBV5-6|15|-|TRBJ1-1
TGTGCCAGCAGCTGGGGACAGGGGCATAACACTGAAGCTTTCTTT
CASSWGQGHNTEAFF
>TRBD1|TRBV18|15|-|TRBJ2-7
TGTGCCAGCTCACCATCGCAGACAGGGTTATCCGAGCAGTACTTC
CASSPSQTGLSEQYF
>TRBD1|TRBV6-5|13|once|TRBJ2-5
TGTGCCAGCAGTTACAGGGGGCGGGAGACCCAGTACTTC
CASSYRGRETQYF
>TRBD1|TRBV11-1|14|-|TRBJ1-1
TGTGCCAGCAGCTTAGGACAGGGGAATTCTTTGGCTTTCTTT
CASSLGQGNSLAFF
>-|TRBV27|15|once|TRBJ1-2
TGTGCCAGCAGTTTATCGACGACACAGCAATATGGCTACACCTTC
CASSLSTTQQYGYTF
>TRBD1|TRBV7-9|17|-|TRBJ2-7
TGTGCCAGCAGCTCAGGGAAGGGGGCATTATTCTCCTACGAGCAGTACTTC
CASSSGKGALFSYEQYF
>-|TRBV7-9|14|-|TRBJ2-3
TGTGCCAGCAGCTCTCAGACTAGTTCAGATACGCAGTATTTT
CASSSQTSSDTQYF
>-|TRBV29-1|15|-|TRBJ2-1
TGCAGCGTTGAAAGGGGCATAAAAAAATACAATGAGCAGTTCTTC
CSVERGIKKYNEQFF
>TRBD2|TRBV9|16|-|TRBJ2-3
TGTGCCAGCAGCGTCCGCGGGGGGGCCAGCACAGATACGCAGTATTTT
CASSVRGGASTDTQYF
>TRBD2|TRBV11-1|16|few|TRBJ2-1
TGTGCCAGCAGTCAGAGGTTAGCGGGGGGGCACGGTGAGCAGTTCTTC
CASSQRLAGGHGEQFF
>-|TRBV28|15|few|TRBJ2-7
TGTGCCAGCAGTTTCCATAGATTATTCCCCTACGAGCAGTACTTC
CASSFHRLFPYEQYF
>-|TRBV19|18|-|TRBJ2-6
TGTGCCAGTAGCCCGAACAGGTTTATCTCCTCTGGGGCCAACGTCCTGACTTTC
CASSPNRFISSGANVLTF
>-|TRBV27|13|-|TRBJ1-1
TGTGCCAGCAGTTTCGGGGGTGACACTGAAGCTTTCTTT
CASSFGGDTEAFF
>-|TRBV5-1|14|once|TRBJ1-1
TGCGCCAGCAGCTTGGGTGTGTCAAACACTGAAGCTTTCTTT
CASSLGVSNTEAFF
>-|TRBV18|15|-|TRBJ2-5
TGTGCCAGCTCACCACCGGGACTGCTAAGGGAGACCCAGTACTTC
CASSPPGLLRETQYF
>-|TRBV18|15|-|TRBJ1-1
TGTGCCAGCTCACCAGGGGTAGGGGATGTCACTGAAGCTTTCTTT
CASSPGVGDVTEAFF
>TRBD1|TRBV5-1|16|-|TRBJ1-1
TGCGCCAGCAGCCTTCAGACAGGGGGCAGGAACACTGAAGCTTTCTTT
CASSLQTGGRNTEAFF
>TRBD2|TRBV14|20|few|TRBJ2-2
TGTGCCAGCAGCCTTCGACTGACCCTAGGACTAGCGGGAGACACCGGGGAGCTGTTTTTT
CASSLRLTLGLAGDTGELFF
>TRBD2|TRBV5-1|17|-|TRBJ2-1
TGCGCCAGCACCACCTTTAGCGGGAGGGCCGGCTACAATGAGCAGTTCTTC
CASTTFSGRAGYNEQFF
>-|TRBV19|15|-|TRBJ1-5
TGTGCCAGTAATCGCGGGACCTATAGCAATCAGCCCCAGCATTTT
CASNRGTYSNQPQHF
>TRBD1|TRBV5-1|17|-|TRBJ1-2
TGCGCCAGCAGCTCACTCGGGGCAGGGGGAATTAACTATGGCTACACCTTC
CASSSLGAGGINYGYTF
>-|TRBV27|13|few|TRBJ1-1
TGTGCCAGCAGTTTATCCAGGGACACTGAAGCTTTCTTT
CASSLSRDTEAFF
>TRBD1|TRBV6-6|13|-|TRBJ1-2
TGTGCCAGCACCCCAACAGGGGAATATGGCTACACCTTC
CASTPTGEYGYTF
>TRBD1|TRBV15|16|-|TRBJ1-3
TGTGCCGCCAGCACCTACGGACAGGGTGGAGGAAACACCATATATTTT
CAASTYGQGGGNTIYF
>-|TRBV27|14|-|TRBJ2-5
TGTGCCAGCAGTTTATTATCGGGACAAGAGACCCAGTACTTC
CASSLLSGQETQYF